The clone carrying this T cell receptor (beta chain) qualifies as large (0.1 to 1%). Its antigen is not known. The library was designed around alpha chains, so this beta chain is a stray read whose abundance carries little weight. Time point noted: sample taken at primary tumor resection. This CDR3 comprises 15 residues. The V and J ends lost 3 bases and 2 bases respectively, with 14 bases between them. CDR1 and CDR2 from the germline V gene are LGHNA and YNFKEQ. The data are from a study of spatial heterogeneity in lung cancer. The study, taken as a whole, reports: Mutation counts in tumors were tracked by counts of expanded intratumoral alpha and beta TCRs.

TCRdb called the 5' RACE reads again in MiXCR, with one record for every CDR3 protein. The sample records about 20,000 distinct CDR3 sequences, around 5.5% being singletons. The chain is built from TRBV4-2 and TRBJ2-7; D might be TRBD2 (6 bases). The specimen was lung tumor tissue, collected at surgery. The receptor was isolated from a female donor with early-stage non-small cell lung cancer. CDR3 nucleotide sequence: TGTGCCAGCAGCCACCAGACCGGGACTGCCTACGAGCAGTACTTC. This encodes CASSHQTGTAYEQYF.